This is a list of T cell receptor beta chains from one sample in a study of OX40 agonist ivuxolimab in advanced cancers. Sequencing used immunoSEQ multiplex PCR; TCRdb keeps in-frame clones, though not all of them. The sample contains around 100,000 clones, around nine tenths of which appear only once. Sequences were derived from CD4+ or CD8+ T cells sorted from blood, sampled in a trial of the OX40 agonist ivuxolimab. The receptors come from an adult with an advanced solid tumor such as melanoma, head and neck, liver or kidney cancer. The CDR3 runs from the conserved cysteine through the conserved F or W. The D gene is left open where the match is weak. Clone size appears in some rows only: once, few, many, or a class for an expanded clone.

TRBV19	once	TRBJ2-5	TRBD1	TGTGCCAGTACCTCGACAGGGTGGAGAAAAGAGACCCAGTACTTC	CASTSTGWRKETQYF
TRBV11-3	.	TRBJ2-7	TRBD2	TGTGCCAGCAGCCAAGGGACTAGCGACTCCTACGAGCAGTACTTC	CASSQGTSDSYEQYF
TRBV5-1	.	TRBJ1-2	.	TGCGCCAGCAGCTTGCTAGACAGGAACTATGGCTACACCTTC	CASSLLDRNYGYTF
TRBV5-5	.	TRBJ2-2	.	TGTGCCAGCAGCTTGCAGGGGACCGGGGAGCTGTTTTTT	CASSLQGTGELFF
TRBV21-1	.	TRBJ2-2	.	TGTGCCAGCAGCAAAAAGGAGCAGGGTCTGAGGCCTGACCCCAACCCGCAGAACACCGGGGAGCTGTTTTTT	CASSKKEQGLRPDPNPQNTGELFF
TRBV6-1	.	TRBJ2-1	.	TGTGCCAGCCAGGAGTACAATGAGCAGTTCTTC	CASQEYNEQFF
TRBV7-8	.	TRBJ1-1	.	TGTGCCAGCAGCTTAGGCCGCGGGGCACTGAACACTGAAGCTTTCTTT	CASSLGRGALNTEAFF
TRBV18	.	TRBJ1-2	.	TGTGCCAGCTCACCTACATCGTGGGATGGCTACACCTTC	CASSPTSWDGYTF
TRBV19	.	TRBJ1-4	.	TGTGCCAGTAGTACCGCCGTTCCAACTAATGAAAAACTGTTTTTT	CASSTAVPTNEKLFF
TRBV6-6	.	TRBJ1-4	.	TGTGCCAGCAGTTCACCTCCTAATGAAAAACTGTTTTTT	CASSSPPNEKLFF
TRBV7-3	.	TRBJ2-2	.	TGTGCCAGCAGCTTCGGAGGAACCGGGGAGCTGTTTTTT	CASSFGGTGELFF
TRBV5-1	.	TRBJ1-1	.	TGCGCCAGCAGCTTGGGCCCTCCCCCGGGGAGTGAAGCTTTCTTT	CASSLGPPPGSEAFF
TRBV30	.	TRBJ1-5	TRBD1	TGTGCCTGCGGGACAGGGTTAGATCAGCCCCAGCATTTT	CACGTGLDQPQHF
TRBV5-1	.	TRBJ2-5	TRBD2	TGCGCCAGCAGCTTGGTGAGCGGGGGTCAAGAGACCCAGTACTTC	CASSLVSGGQETQYF
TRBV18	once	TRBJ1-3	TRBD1	TGTGCCAGCTCACTTGATGGGCCCGGGACAGGGGTCTCTGGAAACACCATATATTTT	CASSLDGPGTGVSGNTIYF
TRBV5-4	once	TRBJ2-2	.	TGTGCCAGCAGCCGGATTTCGGGGACCGGGGAGCTGTTTTTT	CASSRISGTGELFF
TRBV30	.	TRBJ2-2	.	TGTGCCTGGGGACAGAACACCGGGGAGCTGTTTTTT	CAWGQNTGELFF
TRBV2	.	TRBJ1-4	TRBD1	TGTGCCAGCAGTGGTCGGGACAGAACTACTGAAAAACTGTTTTTT	CASSGRDRTTEKLFF
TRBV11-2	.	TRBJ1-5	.	TGTGCCAGCAGCTTTTTTAGCAATCAGCCCCAGCATTTT	CASSFFSNQPQHF
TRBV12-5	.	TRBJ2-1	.	TGTGCTAGTGGTTTGGGGGATGAGCAGTTCTTC	CASGLGDEQFF
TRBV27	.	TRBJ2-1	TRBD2	TGTGCCAGCAGTGCTCGACTAGCGGGGGCCTACAATGAGCAGTTCTTC	CASSARLAGAYNEQFF
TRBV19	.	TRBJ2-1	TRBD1	TGTGCCAGTAGTAACCGGGACAGGAGGAACAATGAGCAGTTCTTC	CASSNRDRRNNEQFF
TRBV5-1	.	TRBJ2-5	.	TGCGCCAGCAGCTTGGGGGTGACAAAAGAGACCCAGTACTTC	CASSLGVTKETQYF
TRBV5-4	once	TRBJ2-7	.	TGTGCCAGCAGCTTGGAATTACAGAACTACGAGCAGTACTTC	CASSLELQNYEQYF
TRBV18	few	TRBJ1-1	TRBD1	TGTGCCAGCTCATCTCGGACAGGGGGGAACACTGAAGCTTTCTTT	CASSSRTGGNTEAFF
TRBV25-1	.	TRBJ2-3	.	TGTGCCAGCAGTGACGGAATAGTCGGAGATACGCAGTATTTT	CASSDGIVGDTQYF
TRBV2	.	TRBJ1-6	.	TGTGCCAGCTGCCCCCCTGGGGGGAATTCACCCCTCCACTTT	CASCPPGGNSPLHF
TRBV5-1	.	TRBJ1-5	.	TGCGCCAGCAGCTTGGATCGGGGGCCCCAGCATTTT	CASSLDRGPQHF
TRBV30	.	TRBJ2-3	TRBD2	TGTGCCTGGGCGGGACTAGCCGCAATAGATACGCAGTATTTT	CAWAGLAAIDTQYF
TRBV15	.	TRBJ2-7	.	TGTGCCACCAGCAGAGGGGTTGTTTACGAGCAGTACTTC	CATSRGVVYEQYF
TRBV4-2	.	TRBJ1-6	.	TGTGCCAGCAGCCATGTCTTGAACAATTCACCCCTCCACTTT	CASSHVLNNSPLHF
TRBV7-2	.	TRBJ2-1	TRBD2	TGTGCCAGCAGCTTAGAGGCCAGCGGGAGATACAATGAGCAGTTCTTC	CASSLEASGRYNEQFF
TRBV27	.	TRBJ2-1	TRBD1	TGTGCCAGCAGTTTCGGGGGACAGGGTAATTTGGGGCAGTTCTTC	CASSFGGQGNLGQFF
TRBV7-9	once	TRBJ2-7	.	TGTGCCAGCAGCTTAGCCCTAGACTACGAGCAGTACTTC	CASSLALDYEQYF
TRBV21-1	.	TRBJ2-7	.	TGTGCCAGCACGCCTAAAACCGTCACCTACGAGCAGTACTTC	CASTPKTVTYEQYF
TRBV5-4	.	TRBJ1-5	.	TGTGCCAGCAGCTTAGGGACACCCGATAGCAATCAGCCCCAGCATTTT	CASSLGTPDSNQPQHF
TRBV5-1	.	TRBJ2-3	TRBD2	TGCGCCAGCAGCTTGTCTAGCGGGGCCCGTACAGATACGCAGTATTTT	CASSLSSGARTDTQYF
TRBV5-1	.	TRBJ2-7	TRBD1	TGCGCCAGCAGCCTGGGAGTTAGTTCCCGACAGGGCTACGAGCAGTACTTC	CASSLGVSSRQGYEQYF
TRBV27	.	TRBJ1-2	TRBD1	TGTGCCAGCAGTTTATTGGGGCAGGGGGCTGGGGGCTACACCTTC	CASSLLGQGAGGYTF
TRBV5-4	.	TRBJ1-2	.	TGTGCCAGCAAACCCAAGGGCCAGAGTCCCACTAACTATGGCTACACCTTC	CASKPKGQSPTNYGYTF
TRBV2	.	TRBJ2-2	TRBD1	TGTGCCAGCAGGACAGGGGGCGCGGGCACCGGGGAGCTGTTTTTT	CASRTGGAGTGELFF
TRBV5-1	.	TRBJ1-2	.	TGCGCCAGCAGCTTGGGGCAGGGTAGGGACTATGGCTACACCTTC	CASSLGQGRDYGYTF
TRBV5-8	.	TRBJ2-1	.	TGTGCCAGCAGCTTGTCCCCGACCCGTAACAATGAGCAGTTCTTC	CASSLSPTRNNEQFF
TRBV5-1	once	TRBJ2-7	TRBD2	TGCGCCAGCAGCGCGGGACTAGCGGGTCTCTACGAGCAGTACTTC	CASSAGLAGLYEQYF
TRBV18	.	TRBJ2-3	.	TGTGCCAGCTCAACCCCCTTGCGAGGGAGGGATACGCAGTATTTT	CASSTPLRGRDTQYF
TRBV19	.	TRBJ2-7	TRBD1	TGTGCCAGTAGTCCGCGGACAGGGGTTAGTGACGAGCAGTACTTC	CASSPRTGVSDEQYF
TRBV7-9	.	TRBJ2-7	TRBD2	TGTGCCAGCAGCTTGGGACTAGCGGGACTCTCCTACGAGCAGTACTTC	CASSLGLAGLSYEQYF
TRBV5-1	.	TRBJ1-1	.	TGCGCCAGCAGCTTGGAGGGGATTACTGAAGCTTTCTTT	CASSLEGITEAFF
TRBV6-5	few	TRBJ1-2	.	TGTGCCAGCGCCCGTCCCGGGGTACATGGCTACACCTTC	CASARPGVHGYTF
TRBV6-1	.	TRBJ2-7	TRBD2	TGTGCCAGCAGCGGACTAGCGGGAGACGAGCAGTACTTC	CASSGLAGDEQYF
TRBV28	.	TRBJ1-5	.	TGTGCCAGCAGTTTCGGCCCCGTGCTTAGCAATCAGCCCCAGCATTTT	CASSFGPVLSNQPQHF
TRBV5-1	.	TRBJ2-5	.	TGCGCCAGCAGCCGTGCGGGGTCATCTAGGGAGACCCAGTACTTC	CASSRAGSSRETQYF
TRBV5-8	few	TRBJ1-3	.	TGTGCCAGCAGCTTGGGGATTAACCCTGGAAACACCATATATTTT	CASSLGINPGNTIYF